Listed below are T cell receptor beta chains from one sample, sequenced in a study of CD8 T cells in ankylosing spondylitis. Using its own MiXCR run on the 5' RACE reads, TCRdb lists one record per CDR3 protein. The sample lists under 300,000 distinct CDR3 sequences; around 10% were seen once. Sequenced input: blood, either unsorted or a sorted T cell fraction (not recorded which). The receptors come from a male donor with ankylosing spondylitis or in good health (not recorded which). CDR3s include the opening cysteine and the closing phenylalanine or tryptophan. The D gene is left open where the match is weak. The listing skips clone size in some rows; elsewhere it reads once, few, many or a size class.

>TRBJ1-2|TRBV7-6|many|-
CASSPELTTAVNYGYTF
TGTGCCAGCAGCCCTGAACTAACCACTGCGGTTAACTATGGCTACACCTTC
>TRBJ2-2|TRBV7-3|few|TRBD2
CASSTRASGRYGELFF
TGTGCCAGCAGCACAAGGGCTAGCGGGAGATACGGGGAGCTGTTTTTT
>TRBJ2-1|TRBV3-1|-|-
CATSQDTNWDPYNEQFF
TGTGCCACCAGCCAAGATACGAACTGGGACCCCTACAATGAGCAGTTCTTC
>TRBJ2-7|TRBV27|many|TRBD2
CASSPGTSGSSEQYF
TGTGCCAGCAGCCCTGGGACTAGCGGGAGTTCCGAGCAGTACTTC
>TRBJ2-7|TRBV5-1|many|TRBD2
CASSFNGRAGEQYF
TGCGCCAGCAGCTTCAACGGGAGGGCCGGCGAGCAGTACTTC
>TRBJ2-3|TRBV7-2|many|TRBD2
CASSFSGGAVVDTQYF
TGTGCCAGCAGCTTTAGCGGGGGGGCCGTGGTAGATACGCAGTATTTT
>TRBJ1-1|TRBV11-2|few|-
CASSLDPRRNTEAFF
TGTGCCAGCAGCTTAGATCCCCGGAGGAACACTGAAGCTTTCTTT
>TRBJ2-1|TRBV28|many|-
CASRLGSSYNEQFF
TGTGCCAGCAGGCTAGGGAGCTCCTACAATGAGCAGTTCTTC
>TRBJ2-5|TRBV7-3|many|TRBD2
CASSLISGGAGTQYF
TGTGCCAGCAGCTTAATTAGCGGGGGGGCCGGGACCCAGTACTTC
>TRBJ1-6|TRBV5-5|few|TRBD1
CASSRDRVSSPLHF
TGTGCCAGCAGCCGCGACAGGGTCTCTTCACCCCTCCACTTT
>TRBJ2-7|TRBV6-5|many|-
CASSYSQGGKYEQYF
TGTGCCAGCAGTTACTCCCAGGGTGGGAAGTACGAGCAGTACTTC
>TRBJ1-2|TRBV2|few|-
CARGSLYYGYTF
TGTGCCAGGGGTAGTCTCTACTATGGCTACACCTTC
>TRBJ2-7|TRBV28|-|TRBD2
CASSFQVGLHGSYEQYF
TGTGCCAGCAGTTTCCAAGTGGGACTACACGGTTCCTACGAGCAGTACTTC
>TRBJ2-7|TRBV7-2|many|-
CASSFWDGYEQYF
TGTGCCAGCAGCTTCTGGGACGGCTACGAGCAGTACTTC
>TRBJ1-2|TRBV6-1|-|-
CASRSGGGDGYTF
TGTGCCAGCAGGAGCGGGGGCGGTGATGGCTACACCTTC
>TRBJ1-1|TRBV12-3/TRBV12-4|many|-
CASSIWGGTEAFF
TGTGCCAGCAGCATCTGGGGGGGCACTGAAGCTTTCTTT
>TRBJ2-7|TRBV3-1|many|-
CASSQYYEQYF
TGTGCCAGCAGCCAATACTACGAGCAGTACTTC
>TRBJ2-1|TRBV5-1|many|-
CASSPGLAHNEQFF
TGCGCCAGCAGCCCTGGACTGGCACACAATGAGCAGTTCTTC
>TRBJ2-3|TRBV20-1|many|-
CSATPPGATWSDTQYF
TGCAGTGCCACACCGCCGGGAGCGACCTGGTCGGATACGCAGTATTTT
>TRBJ2-2|TRBV6-1|many|-
CASSPRGTGELFF
TGTGCCAGCAGCCCCCGGGGGACCGGGGAGCTGTTTTTT
>TRBJ1-1|TRBV5-1|many|-
CASSLAGTPDTEAFF
TGCGCCAGCAGCTTGGCCGGGACACCGGACACTGAAGCTTTCTTT
>TRBJ2-5|TRBV6-5|many|-
CASSYSAGRETQYF
TGTGCCAGCAGTTACTCGGCGGGGAGGGAGACCCAGTACTTC
>TRBJ1-2|TRBV7-9|-|-
CASSPLYRDYGYTF
TGTGCCAGCAGCCCCTTATACAGAGACTATGGCTACACCTTC
>TRBJ2-7|TRBV24-1|many|TRBD1
CATSDPGTGNEQYF
TGTGCCACCAGTGATCCCGGGACAGGGAACGAGCAGTACTTC
>TRBJ2-1|TRBV30|-|-
CAWTSGVGSYNEQFF
TGTGCCTGGACCTCTGGAGTGGGGTCCTACAATGAGCAGTTCTTC
>TRBJ2-5|TRBV12-3/TRBV12-4|few|TRBD2
CASSRGLDQETQYF
TGTGCCAGCAGCCGAGGACTAGATCAAGAGACCCAGTACTTC
>TRBJ2-5|TRBV7-8|few|-
CASCPAGSTGTQYF
TGTGCCAGCTGTCCAGCGGGTTCCACGGGGACCCAGTACTTC
>TRBJ2-1|TRBV10-3|many|TRBD2
CAISERGLRKFF
TGTGCCATCAGTGAGAGGGGACTAAGGAAGTTCTTC
>TRBJ2-5|TRBV12-3/TRBV12-4|many|-
CASSFDSPQETQYF
TGTGCCAGCAGTTTCGACAGCCCGCAAGAGACCCAGTACTTC
>TRBJ2-7|TRBV9|few|-
CASSVEVEQYF
TGTGCCAGCAGCGTAGAAGTCGAGCAGTACTTC
>TRBJ1-5|TRBV12-3/TRBV12-4|many|TRBD1
CASSLASIPRQGPERPQHF
TGTGCCAGCAGTTTAGCGTCAATCCCCCGACAGGGCCCAGAGCGGCCCCAGCATTTT
>TRBJ2-7|TRBV7-9|many|-
CASSLLTYEQYF
TGTGCCAGCAGCTTATTGACTTACGAGCAGTACTTC
>TRBJ2-2|TRBV19|few|-
CASSPGAGELFF
TGTGCCAGTAGTCCAGGGGCCGGGGAGCTGTTTTTT
>TRBJ1-4|TRBV20-1|many|-
CSARGLGEKLFF
TGCAGTGCTAGGGGGCTAGGTGAAAAACTGTTTTTT
>TRBJ2-3|TRBV15|many|TRBD1
CATSRRTGADTQYF
TGTGCCACCAGCAGGAGGACAGGGGCAGATACGCAGTATTTT